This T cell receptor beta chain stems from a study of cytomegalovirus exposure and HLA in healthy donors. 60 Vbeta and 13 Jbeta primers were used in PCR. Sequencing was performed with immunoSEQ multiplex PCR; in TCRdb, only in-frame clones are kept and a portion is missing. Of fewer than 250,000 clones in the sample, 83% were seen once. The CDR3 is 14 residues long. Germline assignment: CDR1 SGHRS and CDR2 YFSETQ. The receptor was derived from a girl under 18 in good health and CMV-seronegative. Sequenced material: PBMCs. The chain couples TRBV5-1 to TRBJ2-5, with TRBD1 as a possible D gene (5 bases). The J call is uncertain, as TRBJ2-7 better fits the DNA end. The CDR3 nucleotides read TGCGCCAGCAGCTTGGTGGCCGGAGACAGCGAGCAGTACTTC. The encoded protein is CASSLVAGDSEQYF.